One sample yielded the 15 T cell receptor beta chains listed below, sequenced in a study of identical twins. TCRdb re-derived calls from the 5' RACE reads in MiXCR, one entry per CDR3 protein. The sample holds around 300,000 distinct CDR3 sequences, under 9% seen once. This sample also belongs to another study, concerning yellow fever vaccine responses in identical twins.

Sequenced material: memory (CD45RO+) T cells sorted from blood. All receptors derive from a woman aged 18-30 years in good health.

This sequence joins TRBV2 and TRBJ2-1; 13 bases are a match to TRBD2. The ends lost 6 bases at V and 4 bases at J; junction bases unmatched: 3. CDR3 length equals 15 residues. Germline V lookup: CDR1 SNHLY, CDR2 FYNNEI. The CDR3 bases are TGTGCCAGCAGAACTAGCGGGGGGGCTTACAATGAGCAGTTCTTC. Residues: CASRTSGGAYNEQFF. The full variable domain, completed using reference TRBV2 and TRBJ2-1, is EPEVTQTPSHQVTQMGQEVILRCVPISNHLYFYWYRQILGQKVEFLVSFYNNEISEKSEIFDDQFSVERPDGSNFTLKIRSTKLEDSAMYFCASRTSGGAYNEQFFGPGTRLTVL.

In its sample, this clonotype was seen many times. The chain links TRBV25-1 to TRBJ2-2, with 7 bases identical to TRBD2. This CDR3 has 14 amino acids. Germline V CDR1 and CDR2: MGHDK, SYGVNS. V trimming: 5 bases; J trimming: 7 bases; junction bases outside the gene matches: 7. The CDR3 protein is CASSLAGEVGELFF. In DNA, the CDR3 is TGTGCCAGCAGTTTGGCGGGAGAAGTCGGGGAGCTGTTTTTT.

The chain joins TRBV20-1 to TRBJ1-2, with D unclear. Germline V CDR1 and CDR2: DFQATT, SNEGSKA (reference sequence). Trimming removed 6 bases at V and 5 bases at J, with 19 bases between. This CDR3 has 14 amino acids. In nucleotides, the CDR3 is TGCAGTGCCCACACAGTGACGGTACCTTATGGCTACACCTTC. Translation: CSAHTVTVPYGYTF.

The chain carries TRBV5-6 and TRBJ2-3, with TRBD2 matching 8 bases. V lost 5 bases, J lost 5 bases, and 10 bases stayed unmatched. Germline CDR1 is SGHDT and CDR2 is YYEEEE. CDR3 length: 15 amino acids. CDR3 sequence: CASRVGTSGKDTQYF. The CDR3 DNA sequence: TGTGCCAGCAGGGTCGGGACTAGTGGTAAAGATACGCAGTATTTT.

This clonotype was counted ten times or more. The chain carries TRBV21-1 and TRBJ1-5; TRBD1, the table's D call, lacks a check against the DNA. TRBV21-1 is a known pseudogene. CDR3 length: 17 residues. In DNA, the CDR3 is TGTGCCAGCAGCAAGGACAGGCCCCTTCGGGACAATCAGCCCCAGCATTTT. Amino acids: CASSKDRPLRDNQPQHF.

This clonotype was detected ten times or more. The chain combines TRBV15 with TRBJ1-1; D gene ambiguous. The V and J ends lost 1 base and 6 bases respectively, with 12 bases between them. The germline V gene has CDR1 LNHNV and CDR2 YYDKDF (reference sequence). The length of the CDR3 is 14 residues. CDR3 bases: TGTGCCACCAGCAGAGCTCGGCAGGACCCTGAAGCTTTCTTT. This sequence encodes CATSRARQDPEAFF. The variable domain in full, completed from reference TRBV15 and TRBJ1-1, reads DAMVIQNPRYQVTQFGKPVTLSCSQTLNHNVMYWYQQKSSQAPKLLFHYYDKDFNNEADTPDNFQSRRPNTSFCFLDIRSPGLGDTAMYLCATSRARQDPEAFFGQGTRLTVV.

This clonotype was seen more than once but under ten times. The rearrangement links TRBV11-1 to TRBJ2-1; 8 bases match TRBD2. V lost 0 bases and J lost 7; bases outside the gene matches: 20. This CDR3 has 20 residues. The germline V gene encodes CDR1 SGHAT and CDR2 FQDESV (reference sequence). In DNA form, the CDR3 reads TGTGCCAGCAGCTTAGCGTATGTTAGCGGGGCTTCTTTTCTTGGGAATGAGCAGTTCTTC. This translates into CASSLAYVSGASFLGNEQFF.

This chain links TRBV28 with TRBJ2-7, with a possible D match to TRBD2 (5 bases). The CDR3 contains 16 residues. The germline V gene has CDR1 MDHEN and CDR2 SYDVKM. V was clipped by 3 bases and J by 3 bases, with 18 bases between them. The CDR3 nucleotides are TGTGCCAGCAGTTTCTCGAGGGCCGGGCAGAACTACGAGCAGTACGTC. The encoded protein is CASSFSRAGQNYEQYV.

Within the sample, this clonotype is medium-sized. The chain joins TRBV5-1 to TRBJ2-5; TRBD2 aligns across 12 bases. V was clipped by 4 bases and J by 4 bases; unmatched bases: 14. The germline V gene encodes CDR1 SGHRS and CDR2 YFSETQ. The CDR3 has 18 residues. CDR3 DNA: TGCGCCAGCAGCAAGCCGGGACTAGCGGGTCCCTCGGGAGAGACCCAGTACTTC. Translated, it gives CASSKPGLAGPSGETQYF.

The chain employs TRBV10-3 and TRBJ1-1; D remains unclear. V lost 4 bases to trimming and J lost 0 bases, with 6 bases between them. The CDR3 extends over 13 amino acids. Germline loops: CDR1 ENHRY, CDR2 SYGVKD. The CDR3 coding sequence is TGTGCCATCAGTGTGGGGTTGAACACTGAAGCTTTCTTT. Amino acid sequence: CAISVGLNTEAFF.

The chain links TRBV29-1 to TRBJ2-5; the D is unclear. The ends were cut back, 6 bases at V and 0 bases at J, with 11 bases in the middle. Germline loops: CDR1 SQVTM, CDR2 ANQGSEA. The CDR3 is made up of 13 amino acids. CDR3 nucleotide sequence: TGCAGCGTAATGATTCTACACCAAGAGACCCAGTACTTC. Translation: CSVMILHQETQYF.

This clonotype was detected ten times or more. The chain joins TRBV12-3 or TRBV12-4 to TRBJ2-5, with D hard to call. V lost 1 base and J 2 bases, leaving 17 bases between the germline ends. This CDR3 is built from 17 residues. The CDR3 bases are TGTGCCAGCAGTTTAGGTCCAGTCTCATCGGATCAAGAGACCCAGTACTTC. It is translated as CASSLGPVSSDQETQYF.

The chain is built from TRBV20-1 and TRBJ1-1; D gene ambiguous. V was trimmed by 0 bases and J by 1 base, leaving 12 bases between them. Per the germline V gene, CDR1 is DFQATT and CDR2 is SNEGSKA (reference sequence). The CDR3 has 15 amino acids. The CDR3 region is CSARDWRETNTEAFF. CDR3 DNA sequence: TGCAGTGCTAGAGATTGGAGGGAAACGAACACTGAAGCTTTCTTT.

This clonotype was seen at least ten times. The chain employs TRBV5-1 and TRBJ2-7, with D perhaps assigned TRBD1 or TRBD2 (5 bases each). The CDR3 is made up of 14 amino acids. V was pared by 0 bases and J by 7 bases, with 14 bases between. The germline CDR1 and CDR2 sequences are SGHRS and YFSETQ. In nucleotides, the CDR3 is TGCGCCAGCAGCTTGGAGCGAGGGACCGAAGAGCAGTACTTC. This encodes CASSLERGTEEQYF.

This sequence joins TRBV5-1 and TRBJ1-1; no clear D. Germline V lookup: CDR1 SGHRS, CDR2 YFSETQ. Trimming left V 5 bases short and J 1 base short, with 12 bases between. The CDR3 spans 14 residues. The CDR3 loop reads CASSLWRENTEAFF. In nucleotides, the CDR3 is TGCGCCAGCAGTCTGTGGCGTGAGAACACTGAAGCTTTCTTT.